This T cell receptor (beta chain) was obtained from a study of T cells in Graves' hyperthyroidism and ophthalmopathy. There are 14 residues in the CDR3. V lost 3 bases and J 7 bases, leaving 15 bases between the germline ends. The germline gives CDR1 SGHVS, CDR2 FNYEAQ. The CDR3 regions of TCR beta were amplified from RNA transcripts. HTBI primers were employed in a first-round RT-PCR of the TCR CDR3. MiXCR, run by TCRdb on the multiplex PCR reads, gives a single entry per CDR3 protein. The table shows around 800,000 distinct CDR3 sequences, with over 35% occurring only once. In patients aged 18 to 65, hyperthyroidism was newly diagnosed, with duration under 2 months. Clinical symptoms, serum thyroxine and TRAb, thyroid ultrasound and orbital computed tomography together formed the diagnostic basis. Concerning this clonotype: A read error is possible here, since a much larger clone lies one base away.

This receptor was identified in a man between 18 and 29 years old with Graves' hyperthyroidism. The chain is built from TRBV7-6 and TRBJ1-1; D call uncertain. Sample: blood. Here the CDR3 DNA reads TGTGCCAGCAGCTTTGAGGCGCCGGACGGTGAAGCTTTCTTT. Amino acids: CASSFEAPDGEAFF.